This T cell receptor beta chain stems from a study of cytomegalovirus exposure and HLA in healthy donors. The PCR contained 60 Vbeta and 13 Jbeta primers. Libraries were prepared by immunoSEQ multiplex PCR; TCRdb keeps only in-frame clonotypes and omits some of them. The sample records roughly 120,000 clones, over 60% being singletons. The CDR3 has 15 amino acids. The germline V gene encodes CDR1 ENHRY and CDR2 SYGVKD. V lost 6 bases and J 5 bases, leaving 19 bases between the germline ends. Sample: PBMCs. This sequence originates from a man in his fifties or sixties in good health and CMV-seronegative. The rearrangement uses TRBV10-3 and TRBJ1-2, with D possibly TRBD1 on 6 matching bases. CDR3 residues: CAISDLGIGGYGYTF. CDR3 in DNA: TGTGCCATCAGCGATTTGGGTATAGGGGGATATGGCTACACCTTC.